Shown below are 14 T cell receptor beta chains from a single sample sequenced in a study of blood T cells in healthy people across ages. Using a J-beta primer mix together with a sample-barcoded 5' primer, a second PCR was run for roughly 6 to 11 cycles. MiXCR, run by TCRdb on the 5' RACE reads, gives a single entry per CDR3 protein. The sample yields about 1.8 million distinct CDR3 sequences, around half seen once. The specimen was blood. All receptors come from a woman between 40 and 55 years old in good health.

CDR3 residues: CASSPVDRPYGYTF. For the CDR3, the DNA is TGTGCCAGCAGCCCCGTGGACAGACCCTATGGCTACACCTTC. This chain joins TRBV5-4 and TRBJ1-2; D might be TRBD1 (6 bases). Trimming left V 4 bases short and J 4 bases short, with 14 bases between. This CDR3 is built from 14 residues. Germline CDR1 SGHNT, CDR2 YYREEE (reference sequence).

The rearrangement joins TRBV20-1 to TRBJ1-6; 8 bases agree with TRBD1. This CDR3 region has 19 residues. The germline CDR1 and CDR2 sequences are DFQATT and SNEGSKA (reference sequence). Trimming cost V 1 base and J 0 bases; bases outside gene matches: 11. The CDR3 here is CSARGDPRGPHSYNSPLHF. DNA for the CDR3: TGCAGTGCTAGAGGAGACCCCAGGGGGCCGCACTCCTATAATTCACCCCTCCACTTT.

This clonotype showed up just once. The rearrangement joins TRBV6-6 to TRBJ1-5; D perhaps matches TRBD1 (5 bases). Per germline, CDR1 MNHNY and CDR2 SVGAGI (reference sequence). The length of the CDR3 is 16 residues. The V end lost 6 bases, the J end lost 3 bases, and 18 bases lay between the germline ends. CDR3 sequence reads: CASSDRTLTINQPQHF. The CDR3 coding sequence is TGTGCCAGCAGCGACCGGACACTTACGATCAATCAGCCCCAGCATTTT.

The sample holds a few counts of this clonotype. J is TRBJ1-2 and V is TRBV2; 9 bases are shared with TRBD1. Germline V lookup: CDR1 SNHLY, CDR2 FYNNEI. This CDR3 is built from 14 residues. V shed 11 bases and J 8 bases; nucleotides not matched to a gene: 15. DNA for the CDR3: TGTGCCGGAAAGGGACAGGGATTGTCGGGAGGCTACACCTTC. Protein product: CAGKGQGLSGGYTF.

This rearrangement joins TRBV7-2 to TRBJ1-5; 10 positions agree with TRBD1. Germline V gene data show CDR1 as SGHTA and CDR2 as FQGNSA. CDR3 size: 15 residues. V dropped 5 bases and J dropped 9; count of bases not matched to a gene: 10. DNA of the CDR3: TGTGCCAGCAGCCGTGACAGGGGGCTGACCGGGCCCCAGCATTTT. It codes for CASSRDRGLTGPQHF.

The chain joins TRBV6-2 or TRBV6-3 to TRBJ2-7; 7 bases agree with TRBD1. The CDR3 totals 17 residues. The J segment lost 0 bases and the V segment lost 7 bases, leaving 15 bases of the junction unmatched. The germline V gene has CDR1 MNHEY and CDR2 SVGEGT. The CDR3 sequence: CASNELFPGQYSYEQYF. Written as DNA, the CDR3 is TGTGCCAGCAACGAACTTTTCCCGGGACAGTACTCCTACGAGCAGTACTTC.

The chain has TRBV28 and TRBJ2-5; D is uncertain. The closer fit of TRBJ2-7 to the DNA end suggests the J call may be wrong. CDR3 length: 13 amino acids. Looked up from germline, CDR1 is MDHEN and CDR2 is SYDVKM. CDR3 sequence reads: CASTMALEREQYF. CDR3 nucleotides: TGTGCCAGCACCATGGCCCTAGAACGCGAGCAGTACTTC.

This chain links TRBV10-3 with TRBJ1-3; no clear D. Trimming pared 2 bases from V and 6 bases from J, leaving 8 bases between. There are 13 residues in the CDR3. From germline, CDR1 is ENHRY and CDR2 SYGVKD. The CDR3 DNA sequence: TGTGCCATCAGTGAGGGTTATCTAAACACCATATATTTT. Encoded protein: CAISEGYLNTIYF.

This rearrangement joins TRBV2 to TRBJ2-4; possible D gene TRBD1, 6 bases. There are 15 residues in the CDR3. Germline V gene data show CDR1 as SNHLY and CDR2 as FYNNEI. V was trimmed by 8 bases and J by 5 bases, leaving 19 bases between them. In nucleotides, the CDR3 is TGTGCCAGCCGCAGGACAGCGGCAGGGGAAAACATTCAGTACTTC. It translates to CASRRTAAGENIQYF.

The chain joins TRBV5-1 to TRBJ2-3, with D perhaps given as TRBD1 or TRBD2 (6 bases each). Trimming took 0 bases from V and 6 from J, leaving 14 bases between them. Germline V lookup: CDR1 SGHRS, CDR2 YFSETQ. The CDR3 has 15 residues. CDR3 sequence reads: CASSLAGTRGDTQYF. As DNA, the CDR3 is TGCGCCAGCAGCTTGGCCGGGACACGGGGGGATACGCAGTATTTT.

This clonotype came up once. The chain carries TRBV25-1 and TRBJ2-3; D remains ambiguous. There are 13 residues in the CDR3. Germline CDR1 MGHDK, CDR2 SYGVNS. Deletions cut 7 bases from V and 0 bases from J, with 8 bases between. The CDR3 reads CASTGHSTDTQYF. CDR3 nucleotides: TGTGCCAGCACGGGTCATAGCACAGATACGCAGTATTTT.

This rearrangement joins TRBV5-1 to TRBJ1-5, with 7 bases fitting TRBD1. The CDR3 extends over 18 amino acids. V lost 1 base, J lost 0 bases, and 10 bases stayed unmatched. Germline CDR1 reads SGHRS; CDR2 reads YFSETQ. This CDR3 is CASSLRDSYLYSNQPQHF. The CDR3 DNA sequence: TGCGCCAGCAGCTTGAGGGACAGCTACCTATATAGCAATCAGCCCCAGCATTTT.

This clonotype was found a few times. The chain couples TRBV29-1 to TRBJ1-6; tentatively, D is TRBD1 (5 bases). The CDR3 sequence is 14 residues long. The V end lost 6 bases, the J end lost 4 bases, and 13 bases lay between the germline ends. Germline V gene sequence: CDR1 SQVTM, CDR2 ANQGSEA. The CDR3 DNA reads TGCAGCGTCCGGGGGGGTTCGTATAATTCACCCCTCCACTTT. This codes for CSVRGGSYNSPLHF.

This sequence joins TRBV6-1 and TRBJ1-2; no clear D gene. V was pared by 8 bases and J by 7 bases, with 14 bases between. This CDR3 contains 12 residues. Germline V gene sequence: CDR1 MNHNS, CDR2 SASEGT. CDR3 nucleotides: TGTGCCAGCGGGAGGGATACGAGTGGCTACACCTTC. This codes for CASGRDTSGYTF.